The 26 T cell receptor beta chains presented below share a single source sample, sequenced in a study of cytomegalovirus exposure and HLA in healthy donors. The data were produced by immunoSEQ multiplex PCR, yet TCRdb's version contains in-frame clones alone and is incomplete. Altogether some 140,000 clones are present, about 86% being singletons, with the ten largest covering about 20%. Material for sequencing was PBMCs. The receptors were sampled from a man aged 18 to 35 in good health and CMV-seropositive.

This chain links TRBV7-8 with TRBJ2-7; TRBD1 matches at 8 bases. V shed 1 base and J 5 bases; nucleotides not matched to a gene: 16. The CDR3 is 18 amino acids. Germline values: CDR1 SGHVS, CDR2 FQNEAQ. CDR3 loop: CASSLVRQSRQGSHEQYF. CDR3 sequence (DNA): TGTGCCAGCAGCTTAGTACGTCAGTCGAGACAGGGGAGTCACGAGCAGTACTTC.

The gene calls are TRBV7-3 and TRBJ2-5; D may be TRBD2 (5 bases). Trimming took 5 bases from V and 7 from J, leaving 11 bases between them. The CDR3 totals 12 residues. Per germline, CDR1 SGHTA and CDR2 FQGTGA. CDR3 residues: CASSLGVGTQYF. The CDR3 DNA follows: TGTGCCAGCAGCCTCGGGGTAGGGACCCAGTACTTC.

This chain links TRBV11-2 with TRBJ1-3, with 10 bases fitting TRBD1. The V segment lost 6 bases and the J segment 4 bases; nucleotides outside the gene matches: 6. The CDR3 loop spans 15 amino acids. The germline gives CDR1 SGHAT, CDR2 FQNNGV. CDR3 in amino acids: CASSRDRGSGNTIYF. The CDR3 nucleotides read TGTGCCAGCAGTCGGGACAGGGGATCCGGAAACACCATATATTTT.

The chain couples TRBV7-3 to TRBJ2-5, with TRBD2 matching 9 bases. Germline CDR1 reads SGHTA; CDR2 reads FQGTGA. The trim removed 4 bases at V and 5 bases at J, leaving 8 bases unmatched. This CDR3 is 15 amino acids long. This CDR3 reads CASSSMGLAGETQYF. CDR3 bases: TGTGCCAGCAGCTCCATGGGACTAGCCGGGGAGACCCAGTACTTC.

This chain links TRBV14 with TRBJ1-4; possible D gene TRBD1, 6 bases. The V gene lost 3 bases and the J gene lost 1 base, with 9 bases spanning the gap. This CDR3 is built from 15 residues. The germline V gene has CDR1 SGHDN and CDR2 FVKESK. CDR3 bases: TGTGCCAGCAGCCAGGACAGCTTAACTAATGAAAAACTGTTTTTT. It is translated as CASSQDSLTNEKLFF.

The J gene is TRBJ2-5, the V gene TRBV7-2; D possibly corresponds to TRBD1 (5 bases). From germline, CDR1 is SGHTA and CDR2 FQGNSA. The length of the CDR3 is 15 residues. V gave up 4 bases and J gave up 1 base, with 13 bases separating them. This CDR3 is CASSSGNRPQETQYF. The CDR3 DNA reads TGTGCCAGCAGCTCTGGAAACAGGCCCCAAGAGACCCAGTACTTC.

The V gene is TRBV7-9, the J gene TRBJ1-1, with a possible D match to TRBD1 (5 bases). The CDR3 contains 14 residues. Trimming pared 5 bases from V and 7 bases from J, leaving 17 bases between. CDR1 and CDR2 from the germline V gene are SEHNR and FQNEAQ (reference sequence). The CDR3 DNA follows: TGTGCCAGCAGCCCTTGGGGGGTGGGCTATGAAGCTTTCTTT. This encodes CASSPWGVGYEAFF.

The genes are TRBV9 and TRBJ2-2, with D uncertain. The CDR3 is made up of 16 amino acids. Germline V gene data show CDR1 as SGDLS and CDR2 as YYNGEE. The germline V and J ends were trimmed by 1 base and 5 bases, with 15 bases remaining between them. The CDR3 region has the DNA TGTGCCAGCAGCGTAAGGAGTATGGCGTTTACCGGGGAGCTGTTTTTT. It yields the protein CASSVRSMAFTGELFF.

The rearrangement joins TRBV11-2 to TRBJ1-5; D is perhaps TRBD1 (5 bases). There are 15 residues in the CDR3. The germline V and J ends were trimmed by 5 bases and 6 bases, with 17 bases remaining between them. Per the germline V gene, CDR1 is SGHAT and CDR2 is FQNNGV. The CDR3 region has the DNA TGTGCCAGCAGCCCCTCGGGGGGGTCGGGTCAGCCCCAGCATTTT. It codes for CASSPSGGSGQPQHF.

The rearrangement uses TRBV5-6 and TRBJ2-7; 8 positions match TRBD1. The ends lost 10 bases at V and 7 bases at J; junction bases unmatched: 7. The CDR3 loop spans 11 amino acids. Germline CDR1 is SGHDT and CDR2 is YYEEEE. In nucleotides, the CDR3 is TGTGCCTCTCGACAGGGGTTTGAGCAGTACTTC. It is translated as CASRQGFEQYF.

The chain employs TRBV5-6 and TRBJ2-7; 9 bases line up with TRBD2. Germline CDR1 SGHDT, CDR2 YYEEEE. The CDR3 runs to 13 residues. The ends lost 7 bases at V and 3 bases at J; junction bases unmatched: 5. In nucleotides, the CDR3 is TGTGCCAGCGGCGGGGGGGCATTCTACGAGCAGTACTTC. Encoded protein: CASGGGAFYEQYF.

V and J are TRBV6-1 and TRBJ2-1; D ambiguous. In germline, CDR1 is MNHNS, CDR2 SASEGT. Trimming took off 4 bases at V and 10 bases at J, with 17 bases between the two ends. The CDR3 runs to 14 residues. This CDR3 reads CASSAAVLGPEQFF. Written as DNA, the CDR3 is TGTGCCAGCAGTGCCGCAGTCCTTGGCCCAGAGCAGTTCTTC.

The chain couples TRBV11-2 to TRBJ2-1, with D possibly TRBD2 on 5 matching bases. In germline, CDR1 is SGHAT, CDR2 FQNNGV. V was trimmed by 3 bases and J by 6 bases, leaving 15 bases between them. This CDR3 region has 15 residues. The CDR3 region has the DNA TGTGCCAGCAGCTTCACTAGGCAGGCGGGCAATGAGCAGTTCTTC. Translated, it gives CASSFTRQAGNEQFF.

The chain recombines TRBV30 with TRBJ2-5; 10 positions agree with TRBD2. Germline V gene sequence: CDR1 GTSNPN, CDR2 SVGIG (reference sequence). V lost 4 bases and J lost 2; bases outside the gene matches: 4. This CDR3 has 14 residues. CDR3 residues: CAWTGTSAQETQYF. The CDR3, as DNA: TGTGCCTGGACCGGGACTAGCGCTCAAGAGACCCAGTACTTC.

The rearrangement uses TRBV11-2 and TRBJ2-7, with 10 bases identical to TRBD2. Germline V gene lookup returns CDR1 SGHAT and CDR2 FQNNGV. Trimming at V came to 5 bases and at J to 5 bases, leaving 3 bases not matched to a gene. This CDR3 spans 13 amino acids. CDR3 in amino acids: CASSPGLADEQYF. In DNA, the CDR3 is TGTGCCAGCAGCCCAGGACTAGCGGACGAGCAGTACTTC.

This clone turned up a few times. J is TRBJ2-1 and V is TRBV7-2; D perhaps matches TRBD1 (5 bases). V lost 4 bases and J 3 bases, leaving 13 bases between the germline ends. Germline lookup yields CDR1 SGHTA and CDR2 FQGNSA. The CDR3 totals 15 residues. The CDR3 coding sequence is TGTGCCAGCAGCTCGGACACGAGCCACTACAATGAGCAGTTCTTC. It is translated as CASSSDTSHYNEQFF.

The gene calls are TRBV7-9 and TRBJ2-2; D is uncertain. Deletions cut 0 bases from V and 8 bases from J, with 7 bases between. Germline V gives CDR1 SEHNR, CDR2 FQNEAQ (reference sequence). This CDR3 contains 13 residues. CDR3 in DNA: TGTGCCAGCAGCTTAGCCATCCATGGGGAGCTGTTTTTT. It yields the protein CASSLAIHGELFF.

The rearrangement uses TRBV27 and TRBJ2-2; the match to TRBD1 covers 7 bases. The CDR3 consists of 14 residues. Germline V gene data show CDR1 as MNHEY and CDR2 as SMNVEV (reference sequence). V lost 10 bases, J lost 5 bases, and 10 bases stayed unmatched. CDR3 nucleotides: TGTGCCACCTACAGACAGGGTCGGACCGGGGAGCTGTTTTTT. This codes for CATYRQGRTGELFF.

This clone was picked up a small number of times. The DNA for the CDR3 is TGTGCCAGCAGTTTATACGGAGGGGGGGGACTAGCGGGTTCGTACAATGAGCAGTTCTTC. It encodes CASSLYGGGGLAGSYNEQFF. The chain uses TRBV27 and TRBJ2-1; 12 bases align to TRBD2. Germline V gives CDR1 MNHEY, CDR2 SMNVEV (reference sequence). Trimming cost V 1 base and J 4 bases; bases outside gene matches: 14. This CDR3 spans 20 amino acids.

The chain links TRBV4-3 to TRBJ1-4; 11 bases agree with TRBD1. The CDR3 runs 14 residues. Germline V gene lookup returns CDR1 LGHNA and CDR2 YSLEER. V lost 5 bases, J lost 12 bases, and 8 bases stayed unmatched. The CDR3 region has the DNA TGCGCCAGCAGCGTCGGGACAGGGGGTGGGGAACTGTTTTTT. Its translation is CASSVGTGGGELFF.

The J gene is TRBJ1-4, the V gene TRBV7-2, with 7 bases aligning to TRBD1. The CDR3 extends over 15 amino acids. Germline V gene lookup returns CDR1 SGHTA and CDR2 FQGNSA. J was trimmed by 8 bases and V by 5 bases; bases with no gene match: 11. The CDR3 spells CASSIGDRNTEKLFF. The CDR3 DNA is TGTGCCAGCAGCATAGGGGACAGAAACACGGAAAAACTGTTTTTT.

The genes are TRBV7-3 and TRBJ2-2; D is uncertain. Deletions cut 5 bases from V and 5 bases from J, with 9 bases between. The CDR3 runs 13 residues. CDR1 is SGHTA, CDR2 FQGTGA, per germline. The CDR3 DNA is TGTGCCAGCAGCCCCGACAATACCGGGGAGCTGTTTTTT. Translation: CASSPDNTGELFF.

The CDR3 loop reads CASSRGTGRKLFF. In DNA, the CDR3 is TGTGCCAGCAGTCGAGGTACGGGGAGGAAACTGTTTTTT. The V gene is TRBV27, the J gene TRBJ1-4; the D is unclear. Germline V lookup: CDR1 MNHEY, CDR2 SMNVEV (reference sequence). There are 13 residues in the CDR3. V lost 5 bases to trimming and J lost 11 bases, with 15 bases between them.

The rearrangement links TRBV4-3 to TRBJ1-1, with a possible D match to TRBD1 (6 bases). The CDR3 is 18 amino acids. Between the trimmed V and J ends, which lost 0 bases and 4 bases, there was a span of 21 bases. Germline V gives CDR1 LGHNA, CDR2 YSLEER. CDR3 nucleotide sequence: TGCGCCAGCAGCCAAGATCGTATAAGAGGGCAGGGGAGCACTGAAGCTTTCTTT. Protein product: CASSQDRIRGQGSTEAFF.

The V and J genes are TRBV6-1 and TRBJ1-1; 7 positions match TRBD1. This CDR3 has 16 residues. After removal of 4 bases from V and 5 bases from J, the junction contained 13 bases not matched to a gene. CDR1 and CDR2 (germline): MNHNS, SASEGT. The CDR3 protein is CASSAQYGQAKTEAFF. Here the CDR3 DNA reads TGTGCCAGCAGTGCGCAGTATGGACAGGCGAAGACTGAAGCTTTCTTT.

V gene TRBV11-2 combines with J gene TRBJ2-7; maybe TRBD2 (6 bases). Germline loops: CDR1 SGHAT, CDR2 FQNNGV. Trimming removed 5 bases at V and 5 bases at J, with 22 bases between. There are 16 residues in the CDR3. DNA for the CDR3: TGTGCCAGCAGCCGCACGGCGGGGAATGGTGCGGACGAGCAGTACTTC. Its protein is CASSRTAGNGADEQYF.